These T cell receptor beta chains were read from a single sample in a study of T cell responses to AZD1222 COVID-19 vaccine. TCRdb's copy holds only in-frame clones and misses some; the assay was immunoSEQ multiplex PCR. The sample lists around 25,000 clones; about nine tenths were seen once. Sequencing used peripheral blood, obtained 28 days after the second AZD1222 dose. These receptors originate from an adult who received the AZD1222 COVID-19 vaccine. Both conserved end residues are part of each CDR3. The order of the fields is clone size, V gene, J gene, D gene, CDR3 protein, CDR3 DNA. D genes are given only for firm matches. Only part of the rows carry a size: once, few, many, or a class if the clone is expanded.

clone size: few
V gene: TRBV4-2
J gene: TRBJ2-3
D gene: TRBD2
CDR3 protein: CASSQLSGRDTDTQYF
CDR3 DNA: TGTGCCAGCAGCCAACTTAGCGGGAGGGACACAGATACGCAGTATTTT

clone size: .
V gene: TRBV15
J gene: TRBJ2-7
D gene: TRBD1
CDR3 protein: CATSRAPGQGFSEQYF
CDR3 DNA: TGTGCCACCAGCAGAGCGCCGGGACAGGGGTTCTCCGAGCAGTACTTC

clone size: .
V gene: TRBV5-1
J gene: TRBJ2-1
D gene: .
CDR3 protein: CASSSYNEQFF
CDR3 DNA: TGCGCCAGCAGCTCCTACAATGAGCAGTTCTTC

clone size: .
V gene: TRBV21-1
J gene: TRBJ2-7
D gene: .
CDR3 protein: CASSKGGGRRYF
CDR3 DNA: TGTGCCAGCAGCAAAGGCGGGGGGAGGCGGTACTTC

clone size: .
V gene: TRBV7-9
J gene: TRBJ1-3
D gene: TRBD1
CDR3 protein: CASSLETGAGNTIYF
CDR3 DNA: TGTGCCAGCAGCTTAGAAACAGGGGCTGGAAACACCATATATTTT

clone size: .
V gene: TRBV12-3/TRBV12-4
J gene: TRBJ1-2
D gene: .
CDR3 protein: CASSGGYGYTF
CDR3 DNA: TGTGCCAGCAGCGGCGGCTATGGCTACACCTTC

clone size: few
V gene: TRBV4-2
J gene: TRBJ1-5
D gene: .
CDR3 protein: CASSQDEEVNQPQHF
CDR3 DNA: TGTGCCAGCAGCCAAGATGAGGAGGTTAATCAGCCCCAGCATTTT

clone size: .
V gene: TRBV11-2
J gene: TRBJ2-7
D gene: TRBD1
CDR3 protein: CASTPTGSYEQYF
CDR3 DNA: TGTGCCAGCACCCCGACAGGGAGCTACGAGCAGTACTTC

clone size: .
V gene: TRBV12-5
J gene: TRBJ2-1
D gene: TRBD2
CDR3 protein: CASASGLAGGDRFF
CDR3 DNA: TGTGCTAGTGCCTCGGGACTAGCGGGTGGGGATAGGTTCTTC

clone size: .
V gene: TRBV9
J gene: TRBJ1-5
D gene: .
CDR3 protein: CASSEGENQPQHF
CDR3 DNA: TGTGCCAGCAGTGAGGGGGAAAATCAGCCCCAGCATTTT

clone size: .
V gene: TRBV28
J gene: TRBJ1-6
D gene: .
CDR3 protein: CASSLRRVGVVYNSPLHF
CDR3 DNA: TGTGCCAGCAGCTTAAGACGGGTCGGGGTGGTTTATAATTCACCCCTCCACTTT

clone size: once
V gene: TRBV27
J gene: TRBJ1-2
D gene: .
CDR3 protein: CASSLSEGGRGYTF
CDR3 DNA: TGTGCCAGCAGTTTATCTGAGGGAGGTCGGGGCTACACCTTC

clone size: .
V gene: TRBV6-2/TRBV6-3
J gene: TRBJ1-5
D gene: .
CDR3 protein: CASSLREANQPQHF
CDR3 DNA: TGTGCCAGCAGTCTCCGGGAGGCCAATCAGCCCCAGCATTTT

clone size: .
V gene: TRBV2
J gene: TRBJ2-5
D gene: .
CDR3 protein: CASRSGPGETQYF
CDR3 DNA: TGTGCCAGCAGATCGGGTCCCGGGGAGACCCAGTACTTC

clone size: .
V gene: TRBV7-9
J gene: TRBJ1-2
D gene: TRBD1
CDR3 protein: CASSQGQGDGYTF
CDR3 DNA: TGTGCCAGCAGCCAAGGACAGGGCGATGGCTACACCTTC

clone size: .
V gene: TRBV28
J gene: TRBJ1-6
D gene: .
CDR3 protein: CASSSGMDSPLHF
CDR3 DNA: TGTGCCAGCAGTTCCGGGATGGATTCACCCCTCCACTTT

clone size: .
V gene: TRBV6-4
J gene: TRBJ2-6
D gene: .
CDR3 protein: CASSEGTRSGANVLTF
CDR3 DNA: TGTGCCAGCAGTGAGGGCACCCGCTCTGGGGCCAACGTCCTGACTTTC

clone size: .
V gene: TRBV5-8
J gene: TRBJ1-5
D gene: .
CDR3 protein: CASSLGDFGQPQHF
CDR3 DNA: TGTGCCAGCAGCTTGGGGGATTTTGGGCAGCCCCAGCATTTT

clone size: .
V gene: TRBV7-8
J gene: TRBJ2-2
D gene: .
CDR3 protein: CASSLAGLPSSGELFF
CDR3 DNA: TGTGCCAGCAGCTTAGCTGGTCTTCCCTCCTCCGGGGAGCTGTTTTTT

clone size: .
V gene: TRBV7-2
J gene: TRBJ1-4
D gene: TRBD1
CDR3 protein: CASSPRTGGVGEKLFF
CDR3 DNA: TGTGCCAGCAGCCCCCGGACAGGGGGCGTCGGTGAAAAACTGTTTTTT

clone size: .
V gene: TRBV20-1
J gene: TRBJ2-1
D gene: .
CDR3 protein: CSARGAVGQFF
CDR3 DNA: TGCAGTGCTAGAGGAGCGGTAGGGCAGTTCTTC

clone size: few
V gene: TRBV6-1
J gene: TRBJ1-6
D gene: .
CDR3 protein: CASSEEDSDNSPLHF
CDR3 DNA: TGTGCCAGCAGTGAAGAGGACAGTGATAATTCACCCCTCCACTTT

clone size: .
V gene: TRBV7-6
J gene: TRBJ1-3
D gene: TRBD1
CDR3 protein: CASSSTGRRSGNTIYF
CDR3 DNA: TGTGCCAGCAGCTCGACAGGGCGCCGTTCTGGAAACACCATATATTTT

clone size: .
V gene: TRBV5-8
J gene: TRBJ2-1
D gene: .
CDR3 protein: CASSERRGGMNEQFF
CDR3 DNA: TGTGCCAGCAGCGAAAGAAGAGGGGGAATGAATGAGCAGTTCTTC

clone size: medium-sized
V gene: TRBV24-1
J gene: TRBJ1-4
D gene: .
CDR3 protein: CATSGGHPEKLFF
CDR3 DNA: TGTGCCACCAGTGGTGGACATCCGGAAAAACTGTTTTTT

clone size: .
V gene: TRBV10-3
J gene: TRBJ1-2
D gene: TRBD1
CDR3 protein: CATGQGYNYGYTF
CDR3 DNA: TGTGCCACCGGACAGGGATATAACTATGGCTACACCTTC

clone size: .
V gene: TRBV7-8
J gene: TRBJ1-1
D gene: .
CDR3 protein: CASSSRHRANTEAFF
CDR3 DNA: TGTGCCAGCAGCTCCAGACACCGGGCGAACACTGAAGCTTTCTTT

clone size: .
V gene: TRBV11-1
J gene: TRBJ2-7
D gene: TRBD2
CDR3 protein: CASSLGGGRSYEQYF
CDR3 DNA: TGTGCCAGCAGCTTAGGAGGCGGGAGATCCTACGAGCAGTACTTC

clone size: .
V gene: TRBV2
J gene: TRBJ2-6
D gene: TRBD2
CDR3 protein: CASSSGTSGSSGANVLTF
CDR3 DNA: TGTGCCAGCAGTTCCGGGACTAGCGGGAGCTCTGGGGCCAACGTCCTGACTTTC

clone size: few
V gene: TRBV10-3
J gene: TRBJ1-2
D gene: .
CDR3 protein: CAISGGNDYGYTF
CDR3 DNA: TGTGCCATCAGTGGGGGAAATGATTATGGCTACACCTTC

clone size: .
V gene: TRBV19
J gene: TRBJ1-5
D gene: TRBD1
CDR3 protein: CASSRGQGANQPQHF
CDR3 DNA: TGTGCCAGTAGTAGGGGACAGGGGGCGAATCAGCCCCAGCATTTT

clone size: .
V gene: TRBV7-2
J gene: TRBJ2-1
D gene: TRBD2
CDR3 protein: CASSPAGSGRIEQFF
CDR3 DNA: TGTGCCAGCAGCCCAGCCGGTAGCGGGAGGATCGAGCAGTTCTTC

clone size: once
V gene: TRBV12-3/TRBV12-4
J gene: TRBJ2-7
D gene: .
CDR3 protein: CASSPTSSYEQYF
CDR3 DNA: TGTGCCAGCAGCCCGACCAGCTCCTACGAGCAGTACTTC

clone size: .
V gene: TRBV5-4
J gene: TRBJ2-1
D gene: TRBD2
CDR3 protein: CASSPGLAGPAVHEQFF
CDR3 DNA: TGTGCCAGCAGCCCGGGACTAGCGGGGCCGGCTGTGCATGAGCAGTTCTTC

clone size: .
V gene: TRBV3-1/TRBV3-2
J gene: TRBJ2-2
D gene: .
CDR3 protein: CASTPSRGPGELFF
CDR3 DNA: TGTGCCAGCACCCCGAGCCGGGGCCCAGGGGAGCTGTTTTTT

clone size: .
V gene: TRBV27
J gene: TRBJ2-2
D gene: .
CDR3 protein: CASSVEAGSTGELFF
CDR3 DNA: TGTGCCAGCAGTGTAGAGGCGGGCAGCACCGGGGAGCTGTTTTTT

clone size: .
V gene: TRBV2
J gene: TRBJ1-1
D gene: .
CDR3 protein: CASRTQGYTEAFF
CDR3 DNA: TGTGCCAGCAGGACCCAGGGGTACACTGAAGCTTTCTTT

clone size: few
V gene: TRBV21-1
J gene: TRBJ2-1
D gene: .
CDR3 protein: CASSKDLAGGGHNEQFF
CDR3 DNA: TGTGCCAGCAGCAAAGACCTAGCGGGAGGAGGACACAATGAGCAGTTCTTC

clone size: .
V gene: TRBV7-6
J gene: TRBJ2-7
D gene: .
CDR3 protein: CASSLGSGRSPYEQYF
CDR3 DNA: TGTGCCAGCAGCTTAGGGTCAGGAAGAAGCCCCTACGAGCAGTACTTC

clone size: .
V gene: TRBV2
J gene: TRBJ2-5
D gene: .
CDR3 protein: CASSLRLAETQYF
CDR3 DNA: TGTGCCAGCAGTCTGAGACTTGCAGAGACCCAGTACTTC

clone size: .
V gene: TRBV12-3/TRBV12-4
J gene: TRBJ1-2
D gene: .
CDR3 protein: CASSSRYGYTF
CDR3 DNA: TGTGCCAGCAGTTCACGGTATGGCTACACCTTC

clone size: .
V gene: TRBV5-4
J gene: TRBJ2-3
D gene: TRBD2
CDR3 protein: CASSRGLAGGTDTQYF
CDR3 DNA: TGTGCCAGCAGCCGGGGGTTAGCGGGAGGCACAGATACGCAGTATTTT

clone size: .
V gene: TRBV7-2
J gene: TRBJ2-2
D gene: .
CDR3 protein: CASSFRGLGNTGELFF
CDR3 DNA: TGTGCCAGCAGCTTTCGGGGACTCGGGAACACCGGGGAGCTGTTTTTT

clone size: .
V gene: TRBV14
J gene: TRBJ2-3
D gene: .
CDR3 protein: CASSQFSAQYF
CDR3 DNA: TGTGCCAGCAGCCAATTTTCCGCGCAGTATTTT

clone size: .
V gene: TRBV15
J gene: TRBJ2-5
D gene: TRBD2
CDR3 protein: CATSSTHERGYQETQYF
CDR3 DNA: TGTGCCACCAGCAGTACCCACGAGCGGGGCTACCAAGAGACCCAGTACTTC

clone size: .
V gene: TRBV7-9
J gene: TRBJ1-5
D gene: TRBD1
CDR3 protein: CASSQGQGGYQPQHF
CDR3 DNA: TGTGCCAGCAGCCAAGGACAGGGGGGTTATCAGCCCCAGCATTTT

clone size: .
V gene: TRBV6-6
J gene: TRBJ2-1
D gene: TRBD2
CDR3 protein: CASSAGYSGGHNEQFF
CDR3 DNA: TGTGCCAGCAGTGCGGGCTATAGCGGGGGGCACAATGAGCAGTTCTTC

clone size: .
V gene: TRBV3-1/TRBV3-2
J gene: TRBJ2-6
D gene: .
CDR3 protein: CASSQDFAVSGANVLTF
CDR3 DNA: TGTGCCAGCAGCCAAGATTTCGCCGTCTCTGGGGCCAACGTCCTGACTTTC

clone size: .
V gene: TRBV27
J gene: TRBJ2-7
D gene: .
CDR3 protein: CASSLRGGLGNSYEQYF
CDR3 DNA: TGTGCCAGCAGTTTAAGGGGGGGATTAGGGAACTCCTACGAGCAGTACTTC

clone size: .
V gene: TRBV6-1
J gene: TRBJ2-1
D gene: TRBD2
CDR3 protein: CASSERIAGFSYNEQFF
CDR3 DNA: TGTGCCAGCAGTGAACGTATAGCGGGATTCTCCTACAATGAGCAGTTCTTC

clone size: .
V gene: TRBV28
J gene: TRBJ1-5
D gene: .
CDR3 protein: CASSFPGGNQPQHF
CDR3 DNA: TGTGCCAGCAGTTTTCCCGGGGGGAATCAGCCCCAGCATTTT

clone size: once
V gene: TRBV1
J gene: TRBJ2-5
D gene: .
CDR3 protein: CTSSQVRRERETQYF
CDR3 DNA: TGCACCAGCAGCCAAGTTCGCCGGGAGAGAGAGACCCAGTACTTC

clone size: .
V gene: TRBV18
J gene: TRBJ2-5
D gene: TRBD2
CDR3 protein: CASSPSTSGIQETQYF
CDR3 DNA: TGTGCCAGCTCACCATCAACTAGCGGGATCCAAGAGACCCAGTACTTC

clone size: .
V gene: TRBV7-6
J gene: TRBJ2-7
D gene: .
CDR3 protein: CASSLVAGSYEQYF
CDR3 DNA: TGTGCCAGCAGCTTAGTCGCGGGCTCCTACGAGCAGTACTTC

clone size: medium-sized
V gene: TRBV2
J gene: TRBJ1-4
D gene: TRBD1
CDR3 protein: CASSLYRGPNEKLFF
CDR3 DNA: TGTGCCAGCAGTCTCTACAGGGGGCCTAATGAAAAACTGTTTTTT

clone size: .
V gene: TRBV7-9
J gene: TRBJ1-4
D gene: .
CDR3 protein: CASSFGASTNEKLFF
CDR3 DNA: TGTGCCAGCAGCTTTGGGGCCTCAACTAATGAAAAACTGTTTTTT

clone size: .
V gene: TRBV27
J gene: TRBJ2-7
D gene: .
CDR3 protein: CASSSLMGGSYEQYF
CDR3 DNA: TGTGCCAGCAGTTCCCTAATGGGGGGTTCCTACGAGCAGTACTTC

clone size: .
V gene: TRBV24-1
J gene: TRBJ2-3
D gene: TRBD2
CDR3 protein: CATSKAGEADTQYF
CDR3 DNA: TGTGCCACCTCCAAAGCGGGAGAAGCAGATACGCAGTATTTT

clone size: .
V gene: TRBV5-4
J gene: TRBJ2-7
D gene: TRBD2
CDR3 protein: CASSLGPGGISYEQYF
CDR3 DNA: TGTGCCAGCAGCTTGGGACCCGGGGGGATCTCCTACGAGCAGTACTTC